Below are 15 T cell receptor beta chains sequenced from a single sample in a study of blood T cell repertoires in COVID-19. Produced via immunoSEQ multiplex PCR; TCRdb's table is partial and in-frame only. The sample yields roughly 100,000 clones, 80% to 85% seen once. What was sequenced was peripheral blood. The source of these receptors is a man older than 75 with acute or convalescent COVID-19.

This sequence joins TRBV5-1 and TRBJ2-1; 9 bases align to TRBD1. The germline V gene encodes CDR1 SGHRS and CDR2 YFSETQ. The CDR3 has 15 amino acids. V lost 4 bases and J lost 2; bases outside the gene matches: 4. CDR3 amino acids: CASSMGQGTYNEQFF. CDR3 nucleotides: TGCGCCAGCAGCATGGGACAGGGCACCTACAATGAGCAGTTCTTC.

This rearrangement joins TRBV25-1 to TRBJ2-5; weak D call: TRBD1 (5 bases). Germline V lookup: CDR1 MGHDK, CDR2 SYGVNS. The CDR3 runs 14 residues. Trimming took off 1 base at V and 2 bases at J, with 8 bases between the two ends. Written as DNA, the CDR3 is TGTGCCAGCAGTGAATCGCCAGGGCAAGAGACCCAGTACTTC. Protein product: CASSESPGQETQYF.

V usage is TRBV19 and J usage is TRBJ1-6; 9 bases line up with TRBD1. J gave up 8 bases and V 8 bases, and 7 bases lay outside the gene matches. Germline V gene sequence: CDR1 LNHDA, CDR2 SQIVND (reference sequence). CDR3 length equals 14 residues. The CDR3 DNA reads TGTGCCAGTTCCTCGACAGGGGGGGATTCACCCCTCCACTTT. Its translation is CASSSTGGDSPLHF.

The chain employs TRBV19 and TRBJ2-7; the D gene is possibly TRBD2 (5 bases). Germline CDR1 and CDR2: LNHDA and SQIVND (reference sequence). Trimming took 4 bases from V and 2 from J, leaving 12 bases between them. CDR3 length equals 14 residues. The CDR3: CASSKSTTTYEQYF. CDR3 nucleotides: TGTGCCAGTAGTAAGTCGACGACTACCTACGAGCAGTACTTC.

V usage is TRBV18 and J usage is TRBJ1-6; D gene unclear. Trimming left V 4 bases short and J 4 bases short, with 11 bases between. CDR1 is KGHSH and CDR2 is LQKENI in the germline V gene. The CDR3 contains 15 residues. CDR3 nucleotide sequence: TGTGCCAGCTCACGAGGGTACCGGTATAATTCACCCCTCCACTTT. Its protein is CASSRGYRYNSPLHF.

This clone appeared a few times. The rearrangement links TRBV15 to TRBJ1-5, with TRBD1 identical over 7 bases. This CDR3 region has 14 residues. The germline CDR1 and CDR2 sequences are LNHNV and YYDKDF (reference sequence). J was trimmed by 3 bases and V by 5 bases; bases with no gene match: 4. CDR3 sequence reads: CATSRGQVNQPQHF. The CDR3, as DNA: TGTGCCACCAGCCGCGGACAGGTCAATCAGCCCCAGCATTTT.

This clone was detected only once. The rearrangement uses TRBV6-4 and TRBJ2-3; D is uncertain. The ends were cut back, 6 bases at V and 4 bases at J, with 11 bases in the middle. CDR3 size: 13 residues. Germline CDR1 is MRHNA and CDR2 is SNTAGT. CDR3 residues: CASRENQADTQYF. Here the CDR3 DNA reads TGTGCCAGCAGGGAGAACCAAGCAGATACGCAGTATTTT.

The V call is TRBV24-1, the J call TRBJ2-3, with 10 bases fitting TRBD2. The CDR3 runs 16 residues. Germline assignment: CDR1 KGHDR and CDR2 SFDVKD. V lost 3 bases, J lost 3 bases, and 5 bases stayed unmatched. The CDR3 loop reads CATSDQQAGGTDTQYF. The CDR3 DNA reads TGTGCCACCAGTGATCAACAAGCGGGAGGGACAGATACGCAGTATTTT.

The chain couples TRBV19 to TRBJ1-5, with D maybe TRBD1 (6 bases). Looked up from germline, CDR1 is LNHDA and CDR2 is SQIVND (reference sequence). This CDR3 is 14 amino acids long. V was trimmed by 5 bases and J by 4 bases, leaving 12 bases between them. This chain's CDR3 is CASSYRERNQPQHF. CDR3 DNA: TGTGCCAGTAGTTACAGGGAAAGGAATCAGCCCCAGCATTTT.

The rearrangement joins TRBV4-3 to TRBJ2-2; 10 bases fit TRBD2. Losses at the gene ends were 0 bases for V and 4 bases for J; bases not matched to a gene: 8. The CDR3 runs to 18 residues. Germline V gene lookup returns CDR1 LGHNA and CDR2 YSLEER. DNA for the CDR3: TGCGCCAGCAGCCAAGATTCTAGCGGGAGACGTGGCACCGGGGAGCTGTTTTTT. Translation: CASSQDSSGRRGTGELFF.

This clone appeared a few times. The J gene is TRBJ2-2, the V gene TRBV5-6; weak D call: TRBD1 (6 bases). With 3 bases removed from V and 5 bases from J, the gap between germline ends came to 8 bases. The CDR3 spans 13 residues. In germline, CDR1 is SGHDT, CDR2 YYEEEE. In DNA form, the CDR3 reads TGTGCCAGCAGCTATGACAGGACCGGGGAGCTGTTTTTT. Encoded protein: CASSYDRTGELFF.

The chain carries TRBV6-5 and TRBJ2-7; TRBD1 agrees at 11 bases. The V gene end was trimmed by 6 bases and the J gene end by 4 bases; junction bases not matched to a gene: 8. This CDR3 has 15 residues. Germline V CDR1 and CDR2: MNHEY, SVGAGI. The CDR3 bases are TGTGCCAGCAGCCGACTCGGACAGGGGGCATACGAGCAGTACTTC. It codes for CASSRLGQGAYEQYF.

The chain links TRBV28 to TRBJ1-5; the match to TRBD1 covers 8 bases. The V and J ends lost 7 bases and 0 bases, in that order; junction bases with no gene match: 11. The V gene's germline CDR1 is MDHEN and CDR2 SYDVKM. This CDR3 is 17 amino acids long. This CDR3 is CASIPLTGAYSNQPQHF. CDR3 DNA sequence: TGTGCCAGCATCCCCTTGACAGGGGCCTATAGCAATCAGCCCCAGCATTTT.

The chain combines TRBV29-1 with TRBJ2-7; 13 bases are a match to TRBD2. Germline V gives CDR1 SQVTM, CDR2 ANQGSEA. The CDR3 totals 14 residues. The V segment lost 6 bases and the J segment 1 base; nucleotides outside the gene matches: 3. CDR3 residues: CSVGLAGPSYEQYF. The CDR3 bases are TGCAGCGTGGGACTAGCGGGGCCTTCCTACGAGCAGTACTTC.

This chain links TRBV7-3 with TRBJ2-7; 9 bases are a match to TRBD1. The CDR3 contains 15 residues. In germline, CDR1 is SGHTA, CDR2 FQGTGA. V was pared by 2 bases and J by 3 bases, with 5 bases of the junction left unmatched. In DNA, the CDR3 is TGTGCCAGCAGCTTAGTAGGGACAGGGCTCTACGAGCAGTACTTC. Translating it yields CASSLVGTGLYEQYF.